The 11 T cell receptor beta chains presented below share a single source sample, sequenced in a study of T cell responses to AZD1222 COVID-19 vaccine (dated by TCRdb to the early 2020s). The method behind the library was the immunoSEQ multiplex PCR assay. As stored in TCRdb, this immuneACCESS dataset retains in-frame rearrangements with V and J assigned. A fraction of the clones does not appear; measured against another copy, unresolved V genes explain less than half of the discrepancy, and the remainder lacks a known reason. A total of around 87,000 clones appear in this sample, 80% to 90% of them only once. The ten largest make up 2% to 2.5% of the sample. Per the publication, the time point label means: about 28 days (+/-7) after the second vaccine dose. Here the sequenced sample was peripheral blood, taken 28 days after the second AZD1222 dose. The receptors originated from an adult who received the AZD1222 COVID-19 vaccine.

The J gene is TRBJ2-3, the V gene TRBV24-1, with D possibly matching TRBD1 (6 bases). Trimming pared 5 bases from V and 5 bases from J, leaving 13 bases between. Germline CDR1 and CDR2: KGHDR and SFDVKD. The CDR3 is made up of 14 amino acids. The CDR3 loop is CATSGSGVGDTQYF. The CDR3, as DNA: TGTGCCACCAGTGGATCAGGGGTTGGAGATACGCAGTATTTT.

This sequence joins TRBV5-1 and TRBJ2-1; 12 nucleotides align to TRBD2. The CDR3 is 15 amino acids. V lost 4 bases, J lost 5 bases, and 4 bases stayed unmatched. Germline values: CDR1 SGHRS, CDR2 YFSETQ. CDR3 protein: CASSPWTSGDNEQFF. The DNA for the CDR3 is TGCGCCAGCAGCCCCTGGACTAGCGGGGACAATGAGCAGTTCTTC.

The chain carries TRBV3-1 (or the pseudogene TRBV3-2) and TRBJ1-1, with 8 bases aligning to TRBD1. V lost 0 bases, J lost 10 bases, and 7 bases stayed unmatched. This CDR3 contains 14 residues. Germline assignment: CDR1 LGHDT and CDR2 YNNKEL (reference sequence). The chain's CDR3 is CASSQDDQGARAFF. CDR3 DNA sequence: TGTGCCAGCAGCCAAGATGACCAGGGGGCACGAGCTTTCTTT.

The chain combines TRBV20-1 with TRBJ2-3, with D perhaps matching TRBD1 (7 bases). This CDR3 comprises 13 residues. Germline CDR1 DFQATT, CDR2 SNEGSKA (reference sequence). V was shortened by 3 bases and J by 7 bases, with 14 bases between the two germline ends. The CDR3 loop reads CSASSGGPNTQYF. CDR3 bases: TGCAGTGCTAGTTCAGGGGGGCCTAATACGCAGTATTTT.

The chain employs TRBV12-3 or TRBV12-4 and TRBJ2-4; D gene uncertain. The CDR3 covers 13 residues. Deletions cut 3 bases from V and 1 base from J, with 4 bases between. The DNA for the CDR3 is TGTGCCAGCAGTTTTGGGGCCAAAAACATTCAGTACTTC. As protein: CASSFGAKNIQYF.

The rearrangement links TRBV5-1 to TRBJ1-4; 9 bases agree with TRBD1. The CDR3 is 16 amino acids. Looked up from germline, CDR1 is SGHRS and CDR2 is YFSETQ. V lost 0 bases to trimming and J lost 3 bases; unmatched junction nucleotides: 3. The CDR3: CASSLGDRVANEKLFF. As DNA, the CDR3 is TGCGCCAGCAGCTTGGGGGACAGGGTTGCTAATGAAAAACTGTTTTTT.

The chain recombines TRBV6-1 with TRBJ1-5, with unresolved D. The germline gives CDR1 MNHNS, CDR2 SASEGT. The CDR3 totals 15 residues. V lost 0 bases to trimming and J lost 0 bases, with 6 bases between them. CDR3 sequence (DNA): TGTGCCAGCAGTGAAGCGGTCACTAGCAATCAGCCCCAGCATTTT. Protein: CASSEAVTSNQPQHF.

The chain is built from TRBV28 and TRBJ2-3, with 11 nucleotides matching TRBD1. With 10 bases clipped from V and 1 base from J, the junction kept 13 bases outside the gene matches. This CDR3 contains 17 residues. Per the germline V gene, CDR1 is MDHEN and CDR2 is SYDVKM. CDR3 region: CATAGTGGIIGTDTQYF. In DNA, the CDR3 is TGTGCCACCGCCGGGACAGGGGGTATTATTGGCACAGATACGCAGTATTTT.

This clone is a singleton in its sample. The V and J genes are TRBV9 and TRBJ2-1; 10 positions match TRBD1. The junction had 1 base not matched to a gene; V was cut back by 3 bases and J by 4 bases. The V gene's germline CDR1 is SGDLS and CDR2 YYNGEE. CDR3 length: 14 residues. CDR3 nucleotide sequence: TGTGCCAGCAGCGGGGGACAGGGGTACAATGAGCAGTTCTTC. Translating it yields CASSGGQGYNEQFF.

The rearrangement joins TRBV7-2 to TRBJ2-1; D may be TRBD1 or TRBD2 (6 bases each). The V and J ends lost 0 bases and 5 bases respectively, with 14 bases between them. There are 16 residues in the CDR3. Germline assignment: CDR1 SGHTA and CDR2 FQGNSA. DNA for the CDR3: TGTGCCAGCAGCTTAGCGACCGGGGGCTTAGACAATGAGCAGTTCTTC. It encodes CASSLATGGLDNEQFF.

The CDR3 reads CASSVAGQTYNEQFF. CDR3 in DNA: TGTGCCAGCAGCGTAGCGGGACAGACGTACAATGAGCAGTTCTTC. The chain uses TRBV9 and TRBJ2-1, with 7 bases aligning to TRBD1. The CDR3 has 15 residues. Per germline, CDR1 SGDLS and CDR2 YYNGEE. V was pared by 0 bases and J by 4 bases, with 4 bases of the junction left unmatched.